This T cell receptor beta chain was identified during a study of blood T cell repertoires in COVID-19. Study-wide context: COVID-19 samples from acute and convalescent phases originated in the United States, Italy and Spain. Nucleic acid was either cDNA or gDNA, and it came from T cells, B-cell-depleted T cells, or PBMCs.

This CDR3 spans 14 amino acids. Germline CDR1 reads SGHTA; CDR2 reads FQGNSA. The V gene end was trimmed by 4 bases and the J gene end by 6 bases; junction bases not matched to a gene: 1. Measured with immunoSEQ multiplex PCR; TCRdb has only the in-frame clones, and not every one. The sample consists of roughly 90,000 clones, under 85% of them appearing once. The clonotype comes from a human donor in a cohort sampled during active COVID-19. The chain uses TRBV7-2 and TRBJ2-7, with 15 bases fitting TRBD2. The sample consisted of peripheral blood. CDR3 in amino acids: CASSWGLAGGEQYF. The CDR3 region has the DNA TGTGCCAGCAGCTGGGGACTAGCGGGGGGCGAGCAGTACTTC.